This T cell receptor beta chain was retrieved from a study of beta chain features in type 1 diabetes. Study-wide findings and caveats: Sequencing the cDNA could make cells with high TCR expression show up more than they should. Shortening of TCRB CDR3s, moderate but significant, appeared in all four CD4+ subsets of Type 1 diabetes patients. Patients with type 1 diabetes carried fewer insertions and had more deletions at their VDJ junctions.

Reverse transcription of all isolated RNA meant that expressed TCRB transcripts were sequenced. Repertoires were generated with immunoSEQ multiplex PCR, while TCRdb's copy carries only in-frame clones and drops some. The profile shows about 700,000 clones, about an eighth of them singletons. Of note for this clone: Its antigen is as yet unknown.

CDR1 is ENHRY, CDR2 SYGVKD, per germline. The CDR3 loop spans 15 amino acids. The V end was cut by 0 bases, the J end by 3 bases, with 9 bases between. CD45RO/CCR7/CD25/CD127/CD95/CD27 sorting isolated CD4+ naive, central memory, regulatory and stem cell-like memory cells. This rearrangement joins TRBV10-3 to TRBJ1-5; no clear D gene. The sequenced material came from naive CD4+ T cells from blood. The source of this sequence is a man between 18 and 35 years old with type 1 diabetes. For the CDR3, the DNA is TGTGCCATCAGTGAGTCAGGGCCGATCAATCAGCCCCAGCATTTT. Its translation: CAISESGPINQPQHF.